This TCR beta chain is drawn from a study of cytomegalovirus exposure and HLA in healthy donors. Germline lookup yields CDR1 MNHEY and CDR2 SMNVEV (reference sequence). The CDR3 is made up of 16 amino acids. V gave up 5 bases and J gave up 0 bases; unmatched junction bases: 8. As for this clone: Its antigen remains unidentified.

This PCR relied on a set of 60 Vbeta primers and 13 Jbeta primers. Sequencing was performed with immunoSEQ multiplex PCR; in TCRdb, only in-frame clones are kept and a portion is missing. The table lists approximately 170,000 clones, around 78% of them singletons. Study results and caveats: In vitro testing confirmed a few CMV-associated chains as specific for CMV antigens. Rarity held for most TCR sequences, but there were some public TCRs that occurred in many donors. At a 0.05 false discovery rate, a later analysis found 15,000 to 20,000 TCR beta sequences to be associated with HLA alleles.

The chain uses TRBV27 and TRBJ1-2, with 8 bases aligning to TRBD1. This receptor was taken from a man aged 35 to 55 in good health and CMV-seronegative. Sequenced input: PBMCs. DNA for the CDR3: TGTGCCAGCAGTACCGGACAGGGCTACTCTAACTATGGCTACACCTTC. Residues: CASSTGQGYSNYGYTF.